Presented here are 22 T cell receptor beta chains from one specimen sequenced in a study of T cell responses to AZD1222 COVID-19 vaccine. Assay: immunoSEQ multiplex PCR; the TCRdb copy retains only in-frame clones and omits some. The sample shows some 120,000 clones, roughly nine tenths of them seen only once. The material was peripheral blood, obtained on day 0 of AZD1222 vaccination. Source of these receptors: an adult in good health.

V usage is TRBV3-1 (or the pseudogene TRBV3-2) and J usage is TRBJ2-1, with 7 bases aligning to TRBD1. The germline V gene encodes CDR1 LGHDT and CDR2 YNNKEL (reference sequence). CDR3 length: 15 amino acids. Losses at the gene ends were 1 base for V and 6 bases for J; bases not matched to a gene: 6. The CDR3 here is CASSQGTGQPNEQFF. CDR3 bases: TGTGCCAGCAGCCAAGGGACAGGACAACCCAATGAGCAGTTCTTC.

J is TRBJ1-2 and V is TRBV12-5; 9 positions agree with TRBD1. The CDR3 consists of 16 residues. Looked up from germline, CDR1 is LGHNT and CDR2 is FRNRAP. With 1 base clipped from V and 1 base from J, the junction kept 4 bases outside the gene matches. CDR3 nucleotides: TGTGCTAGTGGTTTGGGAACAGGGGGCGGTAACTATGGCTACACCTTC. It yields the protein CASGLGTGGGNYGYTF. The entire variable domain, with the rest obtained from reference TRBV12-5 and TRBJ1-2, is as follows: DARVTQTPRHKVTEMGQEVTMRCQPILGHNTVFWYRQTMMQGLELLAYFRNRAPLDDSGMPKDRFSAEMPDATLATLKIQPSEPRDSAVYFCASGLGTGGGNYGYTFGSGTRLTVV.

The rearrangement uses TRBV19 and TRBJ1-3; D call uncertain. CDR3 length equals 13 residues. Trimming stripped 3 bases from V and 2 bases from J, with 5 bases between. Looked up from germline, CDR1 is LNHDA and CDR2 is SQIVND (reference sequence). CDR3 bases: TGTGCCAGTAGTATCAGGACTGGAAACACCATATATTTT. Amino acid sequence: CASSIRTGNTIYF.

This rearrangement joins TRBV7-2 to TRBJ2-2; D is perhaps TRBD2 (5 bases). V shed 8 bases and J shed 4 bases, with 11 bases lying between them. CDR3 length equals 13 residues. Germline V gene lookup returns CDR1 SGHTA and CDR2 FQGNSA. In DNA form, the CDR3 reads TGTGCCAGCCCAAAGCGGAGCACCGGGGAGCTGTTTTTT. It translates to CASPKRSTGELFF.

The gene calls are TRBV20-1 and TRBJ1-5; TRBD1 is a possible D gene (6 bases). The V and J ends lost 3 bases and 9 bases respectively, with 15 bases between them. Per germline, CDR1 DFQATT and CDR2 SNEGSKA (reference sequence). This CDR3 comprises 13 residues. As DNA, the CDR3 is TGCAGTGCTAGTAAGGCCGACAGGTCGCCCCAGCATTTT. Translating gives CSASKADRSPQHF.

The V and J genes are TRBV4-2 and TRBJ2-3, with TRBD2 matching 8 bases. The CDR3 runs 15 residues. Trimming cost V 0 bases and J 9 bases; bases outside gene matches: 8. Germline CDR1 LGHNA, CDR2 YNFKEQ. The chain's CDR3 is CASSQEPSGRDTQYF. CDR3 coding DNA: TGTGCCAGCAGCCAAGAGCCCAGCGGGAGAGACACGCAGTATTTT.

The gene calls are TRBV6-2 or TRBV6-3 and TRBJ1-5; unclear D gene. V shed 2 bases and J shed 0 bases, with 5 bases lying between them. The CDR3 is 14 amino acids. From germline, CDR1 is MNHEY and CDR2 SVGEGT. CDR3 coding DNA: TGTGCCAGCAGTTACCTGTATAGCAATCAGCCCCAGCATTTT. Protein: CASSYLYSNQPQHF.

The rearrangement uses TRBV11-2 and TRBJ2-7; no reliable D call. Between the trimmed V and J ends, which lost 5 bases and 1 base, there was a span of 6 bases. The CDR3 spans 12 residues. The germline gives CDR1 SGHAT, CDR2 FQNNGV. The CDR3 is CASSLGSYEQYF. The CDR3 region has the DNA TGTGCCAGCAGCCTCGGGTCCTACGAGCAGTACTTC.

The chain has TRBV9 and TRBJ2-1, with TRBD2 matching 14 bases. Trimming removed 4 bases from V and 9 bases from J; junction bases left unmatched: 12. This CDR3 spans 17 amino acids. CDR1 SGDLS and CDR2 YYNGEE come from the germline V gene. The CDR3, as DNA: TGTGCCAGCAGCCCTGGGACTAGCGGGGGCGGGATGGCTGAGCAGTTCTTC. This translates into CASSPGTSGGGMAEQFF. The entire variable domain, with the rest obtained from reference TRBV9 and TRBJ2-1, is as follows: DSGVTQTPKHLITATGQRVTLRCSPRSGDLSVYWYQQSLDQGLQFLIQYYNGEERAKGNILERFSAQQFPDLHSELNLSSLELGDSALYFCASSPGTSGGGMAEQFFGPGTRLTVL.

This chain links TRBV19 with TRBJ2-2; TRBD2 matches 7 bases. The length of the CDR3 is 17 residues. In germline, CDR1 is LNHDA, CDR2 SQIVND (reference sequence). V shed 0 bases and J 3 bases; nucleotides not matched to a gene: 7. The CDR3 region has the DNA TGTGCCAGTAGTATAGAGGCGGGAGTTGGGCACACCGGGGAGCTGTTTTTT. Translated, it gives CASSIEAGVGHTGELFF.

This chain links TRBV10-3 with TRBJ1-2; 7 bases agree with TRBD1. The germline V gene has CDR1 ENHRY and CDR2 SYGVKD. The CDR3 contains 14 residues. V shed 6 bases, J shed 4 bases, and the junction held 8 bases outside the gene matches. CDR3 DNA: TGTGCCATCAGGAAGGACAGGTGGCCCTATGGCTACACCTTC. It translates to CAIRKDRWPYGYTF.

This clone came up once. V usage is TRBV7-9 and J usage is TRBJ2-3; 12 nucleotides agree with TRBD2. Per the germline V gene, CDR1 is SEHNR and CDR2 is FQNEAQ (reference sequence). The CDR3 sequence is 15 residues long. Trimming cost V 1 base and J 5 bases; bases outside gene matches: 1. This CDR3 reads CASSLGLAGVDTQYF. CDR3 bases: TGTGCCAGCAGCTTAGGACTAGCGGGAGTAGATACGCAGTATTTT.

This clone was observed a handful of times. V is TRBV9 and J is TRBJ1-3, with D uncertain. The CDR3 loop spans 14 amino acids. Germline CDR1 is SGDLS and CDR2 is YYNGEE. V lost 4 bases, J lost 4 bases, and 12 bases lay in between. The CDR3 loop is CASSFGSSGNTIYF. DNA of the CDR3: TGTGCCAGCAGCTTTGGGTCTTCGGGAAACACCATATATTTT. Full variable domain (outside the CDR3, taken from reference TRBV9 and TRBJ1-3): DSGVTQTPKHLITATGQRVTLRCSPRSGDLSVYWYQQSLDQGLQFLIQYYNGEERAKGNILERFSAQQFPDLHSELNLSSLELGDSALYFCASSFGSSGNTIYFGEGSWLTVV.

The CDR3 spells CATQTGTSPGELFF. In DNA, the CDR3 is TGTGCCACCCAGACAGGGACCAGCCCCGGGGAGCTGTTTTTT. The chain couples TRBV6-5 to TRBJ2-2, with 7 bases identical to TRBD1. V dropped 10 bases and J dropped 6; count of bases not matched to a gene: 11. The V gene's germline CDR1 is MNHEY and CDR2 SVGAGI. The CDR3 length is 14 residues.

This clone has just a few counts. CDR3 nucleotide sequence: TGTGCCTGGAGTGTACTTACCGGGAGAAATGAGCAGTTCTTC. Encoded protein: CAWSVLTGRNEQFF. V usage is TRBV30 and J usage is TRBJ2-1; D is possibly TRBD2 (6 bases). CDR1 and CDR2 (germline): GTSNPN, SVGIG (reference sequence). V was clipped by 0 bases and J by 7 bases, with 13 bases between them. This CDR3 is built from 14 residues.

The genes are TRBV7-2 and TRBJ2-7, with 12 bases aligning to TRBD2. With 5 bases clipped from V and 5 bases from J, the junction kept 7 bases outside the gene matches. CDR1 and CDR2 (germline): SGHTA, FQGNSA. The CDR3 is 15 amino acids. The CDR3 DNA is TGTGCCAGCAGCCCGCCACTAGCGGGGGGCGACGAGCAGTACTTC. Translating gives CASSPPLAGGDEQYF.

This rearrangement joins TRBV6-5 to TRBJ2-2; TRBD2 might be the D (6 bases). The CDR3 is 12 amino acids. V shed 8 bases and J shed 6 bases, with 10 bases lying between them. Germline CDR1 is MNHEY and CDR2 is SVGAGI. CDR3 bases: TGTGCCAGCCACCCGGGGGCCGGGGAGCTGTTTTTT. It encodes CASHPGAGELFF.

The chain has TRBV27 and TRBJ1-5, with D unresolved. The ends were cut back, 0 bases at V and 6 bases at J, with 9 bases in the middle. Looked up from germline, CDR1 is MNHEY and CDR2 is SMNVEV (reference sequence). CDR3 length equals 14 residues. CDR3 sequence: CASSLSTFVQPQHF. CDR3 nucleotides: TGTGCCAGCAGTTTATCAACGTTTGTTCAGCCCCAGCATTTT.

The rearrangement links TRBV5-6 to TRBJ1-1; D is possibly TRBD1 (5 bases). The V gene lost 1 base and the J gene lost 1 base, with 11 bases spanning the gap. The CDR3 runs 15 residues. Germline CDR1 is SGHDT and CDR2 is YYEEEE. The CDR3 bases are TGTGCCAGCAGCTTGCCGGGACTGCGGAACACTGAAGCTTTCTTT. This sequence encodes CASSLPGLRNTEAFF.

The chain couples TRBV7-2 to TRBJ2-1; D unclear. The germline gives CDR1 SGHTA, CDR2 FQGNSA. V lost 6 bases and J lost 7, with 22 bases in between. CDR3 length equals 16 residues. CDR3 protein: CASRSTEGIPRNEQFF. CDR3 DNA sequence: TGTGCCAGCAGATCAACCGAAGGGATCCCTAGGAATGAGCAGTTCTTC.

The chain is built from TRBV3-1 (or the pseudogene TRBV3-2) and TRBJ2-7; D unresolved. Per the germline V gene, CDR1 is LGHDT and CDR2 is YNNKEL (reference sequence). V was pared by 2 bases and J by 4 bases, with 9 bases between. The CDR3 covers 13 residues. Written as DNA, the CDR3 is TGTGCCAGCAGCCAATGGGATGGATACGAGCAGTACTTC. Translating gives CASSQWDGYEQYF.

The gene calls are TRBV27 and TRBJ2-2; no clear D. The CDR3 is made up of 12 amino acids. Deletions cut 2 bases from V and 4 bases from J, with 2 bases between. Germline V gene sequence: CDR1 MNHEY, CDR2 SMNVEV (reference sequence). The CDR3 reads CASSLGTGELFF. The CDR3 DNA reads TGTGCCAGCAGTTTAGGCACCGGGGAGCTGTTTTTT.